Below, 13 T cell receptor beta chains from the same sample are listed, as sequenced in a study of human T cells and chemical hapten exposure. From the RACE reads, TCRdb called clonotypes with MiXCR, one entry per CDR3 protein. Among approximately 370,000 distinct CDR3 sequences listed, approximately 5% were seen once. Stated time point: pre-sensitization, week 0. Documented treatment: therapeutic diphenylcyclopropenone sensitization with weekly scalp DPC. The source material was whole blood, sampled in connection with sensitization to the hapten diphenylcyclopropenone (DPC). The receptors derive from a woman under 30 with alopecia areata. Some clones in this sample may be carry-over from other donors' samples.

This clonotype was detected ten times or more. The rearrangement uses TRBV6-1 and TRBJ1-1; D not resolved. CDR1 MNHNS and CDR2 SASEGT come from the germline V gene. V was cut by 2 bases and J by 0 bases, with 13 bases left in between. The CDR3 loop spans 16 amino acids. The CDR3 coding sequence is TGTGCCAGCAGTGAACTGGCTGGCAGCTTGAACACTGAAGCTTTCTTT. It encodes CASSELAGSLNTEAFF.

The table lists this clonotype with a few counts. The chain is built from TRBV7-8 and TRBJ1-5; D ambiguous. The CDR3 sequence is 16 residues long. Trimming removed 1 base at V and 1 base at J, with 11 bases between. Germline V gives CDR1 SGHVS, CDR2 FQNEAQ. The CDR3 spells CASSLGSTRSNQPQHF. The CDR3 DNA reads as TGTGCCAGCAGCTTAGGTAGTACCCGGAGCAATCAGCCCCAGCATTTT.

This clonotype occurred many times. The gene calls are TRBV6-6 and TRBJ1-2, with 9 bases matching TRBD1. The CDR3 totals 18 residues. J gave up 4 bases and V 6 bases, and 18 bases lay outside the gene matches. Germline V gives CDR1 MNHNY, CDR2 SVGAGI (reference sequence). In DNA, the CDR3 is TGTGCCAGCAGCCGCTCAGACAGGGGGGGTTTCAGGAGCTATGGCTACACCTTC. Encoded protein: CASSRSDRGGFRSYGYTF.

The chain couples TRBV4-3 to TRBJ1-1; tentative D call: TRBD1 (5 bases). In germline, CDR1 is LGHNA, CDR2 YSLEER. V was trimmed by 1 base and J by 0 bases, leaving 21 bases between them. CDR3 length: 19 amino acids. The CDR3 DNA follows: TGCGCCAGCAGCCAAGCCGTTGGGGACGGACGGATTTTGAACACTGAAGCTTTCTTT. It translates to CASSQAVGDGRILNTEAFF.

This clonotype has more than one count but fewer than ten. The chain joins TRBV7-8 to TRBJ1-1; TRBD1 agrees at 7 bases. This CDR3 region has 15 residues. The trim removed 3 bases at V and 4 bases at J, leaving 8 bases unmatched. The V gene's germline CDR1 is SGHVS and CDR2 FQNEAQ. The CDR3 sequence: CASSFAQGGFTEAFF. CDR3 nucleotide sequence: TGTGCCAGCAGCTTCGCCCAGGGGGGTTTCACTGAAGCTTTCTTT. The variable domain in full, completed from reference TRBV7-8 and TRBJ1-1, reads GAGVSQSPRYKVAKRGQDVALRCDPISGHVSLFWYQQALGQGPEFLTYFQNEAQLDKSGLPSDRFFAERPEGSVSTLKIQRTQQEDSAVYLCASSFAQGGFTEAFFGQGTRLTVV.

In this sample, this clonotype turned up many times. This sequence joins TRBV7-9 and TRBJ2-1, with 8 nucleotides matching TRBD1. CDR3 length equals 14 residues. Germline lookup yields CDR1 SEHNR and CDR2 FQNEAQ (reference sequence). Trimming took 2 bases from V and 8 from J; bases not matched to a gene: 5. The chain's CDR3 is CASSLSATGDEQFF. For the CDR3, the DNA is TGTGCCAGCAGCTTATCTGCGACAGGGGATGAGCAGTTCTTC.

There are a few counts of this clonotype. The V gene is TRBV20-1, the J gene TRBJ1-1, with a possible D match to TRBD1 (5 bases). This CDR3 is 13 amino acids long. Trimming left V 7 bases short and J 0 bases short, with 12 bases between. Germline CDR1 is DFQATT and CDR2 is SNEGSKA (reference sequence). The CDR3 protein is CSVTQGLNTEAFF. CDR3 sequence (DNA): TGCAGTGTTACGCAGGGTTTGAACACTGAAGCTTTCTTT.

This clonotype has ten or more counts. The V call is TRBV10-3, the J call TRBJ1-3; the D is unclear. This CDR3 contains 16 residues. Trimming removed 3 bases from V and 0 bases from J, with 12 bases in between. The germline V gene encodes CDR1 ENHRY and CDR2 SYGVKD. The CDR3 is CAISETDGHSGNTIYF. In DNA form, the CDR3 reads TGTGCCATCAGTGAAACTGACGGTCACTCTGGAAACACCATATATTTT.

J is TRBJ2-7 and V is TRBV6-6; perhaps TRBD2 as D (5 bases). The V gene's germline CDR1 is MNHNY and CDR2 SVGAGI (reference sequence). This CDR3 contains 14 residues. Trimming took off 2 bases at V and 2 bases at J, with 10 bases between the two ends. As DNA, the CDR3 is TGTGCCAGCAGTTACGTCGGGGATACCTACGAGCAGTACTTC. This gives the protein CASSYVGDTYEQYF.

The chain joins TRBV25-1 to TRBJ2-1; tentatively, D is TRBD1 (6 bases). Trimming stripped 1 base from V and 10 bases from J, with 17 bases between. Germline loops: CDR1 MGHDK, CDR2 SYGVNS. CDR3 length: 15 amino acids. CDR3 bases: TGTGCCAGCAGTGAATTGCGGACAGCCTACTCGGAGCAGTTCTTC. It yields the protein CASSELRTAYSEQFF.

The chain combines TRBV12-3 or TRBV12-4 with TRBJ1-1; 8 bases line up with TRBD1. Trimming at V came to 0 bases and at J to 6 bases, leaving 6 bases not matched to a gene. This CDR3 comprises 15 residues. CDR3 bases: TGTGCCAGCAGTTTAGCTCAGGACAGGGTTTCTGAAGCTTTCTTT. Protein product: CASSLAQDRVSEAFF.

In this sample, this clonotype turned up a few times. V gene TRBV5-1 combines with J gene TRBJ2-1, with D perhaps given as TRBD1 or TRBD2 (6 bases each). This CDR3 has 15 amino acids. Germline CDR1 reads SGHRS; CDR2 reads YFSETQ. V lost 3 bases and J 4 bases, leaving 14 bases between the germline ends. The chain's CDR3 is CASSWGDTGYNEQFF. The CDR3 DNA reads TGCGCCAGCAGCTGGGGGGACACAGGGTACAATGAGCAGTTCTTC.

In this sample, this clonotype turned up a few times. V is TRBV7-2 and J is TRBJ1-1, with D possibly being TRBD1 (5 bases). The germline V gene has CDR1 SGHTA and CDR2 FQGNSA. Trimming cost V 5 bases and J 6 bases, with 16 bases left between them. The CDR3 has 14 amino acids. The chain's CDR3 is CASSLPPGGAEAFF. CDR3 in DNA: TGTGCCAGCAGCCTGCCCCCCGGGGGAGCTGAAGCTTTCTTT.